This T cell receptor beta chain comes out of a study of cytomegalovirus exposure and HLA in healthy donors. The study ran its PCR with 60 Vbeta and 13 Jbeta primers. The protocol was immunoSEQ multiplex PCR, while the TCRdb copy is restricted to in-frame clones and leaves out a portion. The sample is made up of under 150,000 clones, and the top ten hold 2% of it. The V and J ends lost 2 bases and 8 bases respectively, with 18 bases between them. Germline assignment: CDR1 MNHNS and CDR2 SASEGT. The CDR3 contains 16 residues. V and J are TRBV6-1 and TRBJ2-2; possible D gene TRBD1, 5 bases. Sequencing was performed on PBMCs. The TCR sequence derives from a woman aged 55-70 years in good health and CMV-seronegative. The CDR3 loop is CASSERWGVQSGELFF. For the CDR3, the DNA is TGTGCCAGCAGTGAACGGTGGGGCGTTCAGTCTGGGGAGCTGTTTTTT.